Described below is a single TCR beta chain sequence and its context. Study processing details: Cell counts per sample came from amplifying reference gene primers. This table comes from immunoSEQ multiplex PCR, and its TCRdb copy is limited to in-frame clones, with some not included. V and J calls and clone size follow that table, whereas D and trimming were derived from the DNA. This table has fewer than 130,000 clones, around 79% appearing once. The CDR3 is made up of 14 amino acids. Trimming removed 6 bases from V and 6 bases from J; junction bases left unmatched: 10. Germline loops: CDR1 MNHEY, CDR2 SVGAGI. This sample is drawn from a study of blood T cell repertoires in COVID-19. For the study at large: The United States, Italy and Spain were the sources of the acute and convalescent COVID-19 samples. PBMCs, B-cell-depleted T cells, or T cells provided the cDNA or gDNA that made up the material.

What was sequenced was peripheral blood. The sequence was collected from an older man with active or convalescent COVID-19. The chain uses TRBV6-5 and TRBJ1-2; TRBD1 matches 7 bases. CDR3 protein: CASSPQTGMDGYTF. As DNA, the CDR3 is TGTGCCAGCAGCCCCCAGACAGGGATGGATGGCTACACCTTC.